This T cell receptor (beta chain) was sequenced during a study of blood T cell repertoires in COVID-19. Across the whole study: The United States, Italy and Spain supplied acute and convalescent COVID-19 samples. The analysed material was cDNA or gDNA that came from T cells, B-cell-depleted T cells, or PBMCs.

The protocol was immunoSEQ multiplex PCR, while the TCRdb copy is restricted to in-frame clones and leaves out a portion. This sample yields 350,000 to 450,000 clones, of which roughly 90% are seen a single time; about 0.83% belongs to the top ten. Participant reports of clinical history set cohort assignment. The study recruited exposed participants who had met a COVID-19 case within 2 weeks before entry. The germline gives CDR1 SGHTA, CDR2 FQGNSA. The CDR3 is 13 amino acids. V was pared by 6 bases and J by 6 bases, with 7 bases of the junction left unmatched. The gene calls are TRBV7-2 and TRBJ1-1; 7 nucleotides agree with TRBD1. Sequencing input: PBMCs or T cells enriched from blood (not recorded which). The clonotype originates from a woman aged 40 to 50 who had been exposed to COVID-19. The CDR3 DNA is TGTGCCAGCAGTTCGACAGGGAGAGCTGAAGCTTTCTTT. Protein: CASSSTGRAEAFF.